This T cell receptor (beta chain) came from a study of cytomegalovirus exposure and HLA in healthy donors. General observations from the study: There were reportedly fewer N-insertions in an Asian-associated ancestry cluster than the roughly 680-donor mean, in a later analysis.

Donors were ostensibly healthy at sampling, although undocumented immune exposures were probable. Amplification used 60 Vbeta primers and 13 Jbeta primers. The table came from immunoSEQ multiplex PCR; TCRdb's copy has only in-frame clones and leaves some out. The sample holds 90,000 to 120,000 clones, roughly 71% seen once. With respect to this clone: The target antigen is unknown.

The source material was PBMCs. The TCR was taken from a man aged 35-49 years in good health and CMV-seropositive.

CDR3 nucleotide sequence: TGCAGCGTTGAAGATCTTATGACAGGGCGAGGGGCTGAGCAGTTCTTC. Residues: CSVEDLMTGRGAEQFF. This chain links TRBV29-1 with TRBJ2-1, with 7 bases aligning to TRBD1. V dropped 0 bases and J dropped 9; count of bases not matched to a gene: 14. Per germline, CDR1 SQVTM and CDR2 ANQGSEA. CDR3 size: 16 residues.